The subject of this entry is one TCR beta chain. These data are taken from a study of control samples from healthy donors and cancer patients. The protocol was immunoSEQ multiplex PCR, while the TCRdb copy is restricted to in-frame clones and leaves out a portion. The sample holds tens of thousands of clones, approximately 90% seen once. The CDR3 has 16 residues. CDR1 is KGHSH, CDR2 LQKENI, per germline. Trimming pared 1 base from V and 6 bases from J, leaving 17 bases between. The sample was PBMCs. The genes are TRBV18 and TRBJ2-3, with a weak D call TRBD1 (6 bases). The TCR sequence derives from a woman aged 55-69 years with head and neck cancer. The CDR3: CASSPLGATRGDTQYF. The CDR3 nucleotides are TGTGCCAGCTCACCACTCGGGGCTACAAGGGGGGATACGCAGTATTTT.